This TCR beta chain was captured in a study of blood T cells in healthy people across ages. Notes on the study in general: Roughly linearly, TCR beta diversity per million T cells fell as age increased. For the donors, CMV status was unknown and possibly confounded expanded clonotype changes. Reliance upon unsorted PBMCs precluded definitive naive versus antigen-experienced comparison.

The CDR3 spans 13 residues. Trimming cost V 5 bases and J 1 base, with 6 bases left between them. Germline V gene sequence: CDR1 MNHEY, CDR2 SVGEGT. Next came a second PCR, run for about 6 to 12 cycles, which used a sample-barcoded 5' primer along with a J-beta primer mix. TCRdb re-analysed the 5' RACE reads in MiXCR, keeping a single row per CDR3 protein. Of about 780,000 distinct CDR3 sequences listed, roughly 25% were seen once; the top ten hold roughly 3.1%. In the case of this clonotype: Its antigen is unknown.

Another study also made use of these data, one on T cells of mothers and their children. As that study records: Nobody spotted any persistent microchimeric T cell clones.

The origin of this receptor is a boy younger than 18 in good health. The rearrangement uses TRBV6-2 or TRBV6-3 and TRBJ1-5; D gene unclear. Sample: blood. The CDR3 sequence is CASSRTSNQPQHF. The CDR3 nucleotides are TGTGCCAGCAGTAGAACCAGCAATCAGCCCCAGCATTTT.